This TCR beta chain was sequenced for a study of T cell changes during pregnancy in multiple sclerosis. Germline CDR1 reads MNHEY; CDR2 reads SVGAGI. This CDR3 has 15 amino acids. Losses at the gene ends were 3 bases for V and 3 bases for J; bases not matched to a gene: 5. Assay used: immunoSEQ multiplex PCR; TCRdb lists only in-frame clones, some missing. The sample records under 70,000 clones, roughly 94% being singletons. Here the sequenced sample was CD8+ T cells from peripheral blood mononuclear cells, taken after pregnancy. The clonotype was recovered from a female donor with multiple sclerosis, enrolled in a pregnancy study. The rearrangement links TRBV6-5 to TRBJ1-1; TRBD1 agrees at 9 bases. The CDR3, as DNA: TGTGCCAGCAGTTATGGAAGACAGGGGGACACTGAAGCTTTCTTT. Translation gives CASSYGRQGDTEAFF.